The clone carrying this T cell receptor beta chain was detected a few times. The target antigen is unknown. All sequencing subjects had displayed CD8+CD57+ cell expansion on flow cytometry. The record originates from a study of CD8+CD57+ T cells in acquired aplastic anemia. As for the study in general: When averaged, DNA from sorted CD4+ and CD8+ cells came to 3.2 ug. Study-wide results and limits: With respect to CD8+ Simpson's diversity, patients and controls did not differ significantly. There were roughly 30 CD8+ CDR3 sequences that occurred in both patients and controls.

This CDR3 comprises 15 residues. Germline V gene data show CDR1 as SGHVS and CDR2 as FQNEAQ. The V gene lost 5 bases and the J gene lost 4 bases, with 17 bases spanning the gap. For CDR3 and TCR beta VDJ profiling, genomic DNA was the template used. Each CDR3 protein gets one entry after TCRdb re-called the reads with MiXCR. The sample records hundreds of thousands of distinct CDR3 sequences, about a third being singletons. Sequencing input: sorted CD4+, CD8+, or CD8+CD57+ T cells (not recorded which) from PBMCs. This chain connects TRBV7-8 to TRBJ2-5, with D perhaps TRBD1 or TRBD2 (5 bases each). The source is a human donor with aplastic anemia. The CDR3 DNA sequence: TGTGCCAGCAGCACGAAGATCCGGGGCGGAGAGACCCAGTACTTC. It yields the protein CASSTKIRGGETQYF.